This is a list of T cell receptor beta chains from one sample in a study of blood T cell repertoires in COVID-19. Assay: immunoSEQ multiplex PCR; the TCRdb copy retains only in-frame clones and omits some. This table holds about 140,000 clones, 80% to 90% found once. The sample was peripheral blood. The receptors derive from a human donor with acute or convalescent COVID-19. The donor label of this sample is uncertain. The conserved cysteine and the conserved F or W are not part of the CDR3 here. A D gene is named only where the DNA matches it firmly.

>NA|TRBJ1-1|TRBV7-9
ATSRDDTEAF
>TRBD1|TRBJ2-7|TRBV7-9
ASSLAQGDTYEQY
>TRBD2|TRBJ2-7|TRBV5-1
ASSPGLVRYEQY
>NA|TRBJ1-1|TRBV19
ATIPRAAFNTEAF
>TRBD1|TRBJ1-1|TRBV29-1
SVEQGFEAQAF
>TRBD1|TRBJ2-1|TRBV27
ASSLTGAYNEQF
>NA|TRBJ2-4|TRBV2
AGHRGGLGAHIQY
>NA|TRBJ1-1|TRBV29-1
SVDAVGTEAF
>NA|TRBJ2-1|TRBV2
ASQLVNPNNEQF
>TRBD1|TRBJ2-5|TRBV6-5
ASSYTGTDQETQY
>NA|TRBJ2-1|TRBV9
ASSVDIERPAGVYNEQF
>NA|TRBJ1-2|TRBV5-6
ASSLWGPHTNYGYT
>NA|TRBJ2-3|TRBV5-1
ASSTSGSGDTQY
>NA|TRBJ2-2|TRBV6-6
ASSVRQNTGELF
>NA|TRBJ1-1|TRBV5-5
ASSSTNTEAF
>TRBD1|TRBJ2-1|TRBV5-4
ASSLPGQGPNEQF
>NA|TRBJ1-2|TRBV5-6
ASSRLKGLQTRLYGYT